A selection of T cell receptor beta chains follows, all from one sample in a study of T-cell reconstitution after alpha-beta-depleted transplantation in children. TCRdb re-called the PCR reads through MiXCR, storing one row per CDR3 protein. This sample has hundreds of thousands of distinct CDR3 sequences; under 15% occur once, and the top ten carry about 2.2%. Sequenced material: PBMCs, mostly from graft donor cells, taken 360 days after TCRalphabeta/CD19-depleted stem cell transplant. These receptors were collected from a male patient younger than 18 who had a stem cell transplant for acute myeloid leukemia, so the T cells may come from the graft donor. Each CDR3 is given with its conserved first and last residue. D genes are given only for firm matches. For some rows the clone size is stated as once, few or many, or as a class when expanded; others skip it.

j_gene | v_gene | d_gene | abundance | CDR3nt | CDR3aa
TRBJ2-3 | TRBV10-3 | TRBD2 | - | TGTGCCATCAGTGGGACTAGCGGGGGCCCCGCGCAGTATTTT | CAISGTSGGPAQYF
TRBJ2-3 | TRBV29-1 | TRBD2 | many | TGCAGCGTTGGACTAGCGGGAGGAGCAGATACGCAGTATTTT | CSVGLAGGADTQYF
TRBJ2-2 | TRBV5-4 | TRBD2 | - | TGTGCCAGCAGCTTGGAGCTAGCGGGAGTTGCCGGGGAGCTGTTTTTT | CASSLELAGVAGELFF
TRBJ2-1 | TRBV29-1 | TRBD2 | many | TGCAGCGTTGAGCTAGCGGGAGACGTTGGTGAGCAGTTCTTC | CSVELAGDVGEQFF
TRBJ2-3 | TRBV18 | TRBD1 | few | TGTGCCAGCTCACCATTGACAGGGTTGGATACGCAGTATTTT | CASSPLTGLDTQYF
TRBJ2-1 | TRBV20-1 | - | few | TGCAGTGCTAGAAGGGCCATGGGGGGAGCACCATTTTTCAGCTCCTACAATGAGCAGTTCTTC | CSARRAMGGAPFFSSYNEQFF
TRBJ2-7 | TRBV5-6 | TRBD1 | - | TGTGCCAGCACCTTTTTCCGGGACAGGTCCTACGAGCAGTACTTC | CASTFFRDRSYEQYF
TRBJ2-1 | TRBV11-2 | TRBD2 | few | TGTGCCAGCAGCTTAGTACCCCTTAGCGGGGGAAGCTCCTACAATGAGCAGTTCTTC | CASSLVPLSGGSSYNEQFF
TRBJ2-2 | TRBV4-3 | TRBD2 | many | TGCGCCAGCAGCCAAGGTCCTAGCGGGAGGGCTATCGGGGAGCTGTTTTTT | CASSQGPSGRAIGELFF
TRBJ1-1 | TRBV7-9 | - | few | TGTGCCAGCAGCTCCCATCGGGGTCGCACTGAAGCTTTCTTT | CASSSHRGRTEAFF
TRBJ2-1 | TRBV10-3 | - | few | TGTGCCATCAGTGGAACTATGGGCGGGGATGAGCAGTTCTTC | CAISGTMGGDEQFF
TRBJ2-7 | TRBV12-3/TRBV12-4 | TRBD1 | many | TGTGCCAGCAGCCGAAACAGGGGGCTCAAATACGAGCAGTACTTC | CASSRNRGLKYEQYF
TRBJ2-7 | TRBV15 | TRBD2 | few | TGTGCCACCAGCAGAGATATCCTAGCGGGAGACCACGAGCAGTACTTC | CATSRDILAGDHEQYF
TRBJ1-1 | TRBV10-2 | - | many | TGCGCCAGCAGGACCGATTTGCTCCGGCCCAGGTCGAATGAAGCTTTCTTT | CASRTDLLRPRSNEAFF
TRBJ2-3 | TRBV15 | - | few | TGTGCCACCAGCGCCCATAGGGATACGCAGTATTTT | CATSAHRDTQYF
TRBJ2-4 | TRBV5-1 | - | - | TGCGCCAGCAGCTTGCGGTTCGCCAAAAACATTCAGTACTTC | CASSLRFAKNIQYF
TRBJ2-7 | TRBV6-2/TRBV6-3 | - | few | TGTGCCAGCAGTCGAGGAGGAGTTGGCGAGCAGTACTTC | CASSRGGVGEQYF
TRBJ2-1 | TRBV20-1 | - | - | TGCAGTGCTAGGTCTTCATTACGAGCCTACAATGAGCAGTTCTTC | CSARSSLRAYNEQFF
TRBJ2-1 | TRBV20-1 | - | many | TGCAGTGCTCGCGTAGGGGGGGCCTGGTACAATGAGCAGTTCTTC | CSARVGGAWYNEQFF
TRBJ2-3 | TRBV20-1 | - | - | TGCAGTGCCCTGGGAGCAGGTAGCACAGATACGCAGTATTTT | CSALGAGSTDTQYF
TRBJ2-2 | TRBV29-1 | - | - | TGCAGCGTTGAAGGGCGACCCGGCGGGGAGCTGTTTTTT | CSVEGRPGGELFF
TRBJ2-7 | TRBV5-1 | - | few | TGCGCCAGCAGCGAAAACAGGGTATCCTACGAGCAGTACTTC | CASSENRVSYEQYF
TRBJ2-1 | TRBV7-2 | TRBD2 | - | TGTGCCAGCAGCTACTCGCGGGGGGGCAATGAGCAGTTCTTC | CASSYSRGGNEQFF
TRBJ2-5 | TRBV24-1 | TRBD1 | few | TGTGCCACCAGTTTCCCGGCAGGGGGAACAGAGACCCAGTACTTC | CATSFPAGGTETQYF
TRBJ1-3 | TRBV12-3/TRBV12-4 | TRBD1 | many | TGTGCCAGCAACAATTGGGTACAGGGGTATGGAAACACCATATATTTT | CASNNWVQGYGNTIYF
TRBJ2-7 | TRBV7-8 | - | few | TGTGCCAGCAGCTTACTTTGGGGGAGTCCCCACGAGCAGTACTTC | CASSLLWGSPHEQYF
TRBJ2-7 | TRBV7-2 | - | - | TGTGCCAGCAGCTTATTGTGGGGTAGAGGTTTGAACTACGAGCAGTACTTC | CASSLLWGRGLNYEQYF
TRBJ1-5 | TRBV20-1 | - | - | TGCAGTGCTAGATGGGGATGGGGACAGCCCCAGCATTTT | CSARWGWGQPQHF
TRBJ1-1 | TRBV20-1 | TRBD1 | few | TGCAGTGGGGGGACAGGGATGGGGATGAACACTGAAGCTTTCTTT | CSGGTGMGMNTEAFF
TRBJ2-5 | TRBV12-3/TRBV12-4 | TRBD2 | few | TGTGCCAGCAGTTTCCTCGTAGGACTAGCGGGAGGTGAGACCCAGTACTTC | CASSFLVGLAGGETQYF
TRBJ2-2 | TRBV19 | TRBD2 | - | TGTGCCAGTAGGAAAGAACGGACTAGCGGGAGGGTCGCCGGGGAGCTGTTTTTT | CASRKERTSGRVAGELFF
TRBJ2-7 | TRBV7-9 | - | - | TGTGCCAGCAGCTTTGTCCCAGGGATTCTCTACGAGCAGTACTTC | CASSFVPGILYEQYF
TRBJ2-7 | TRBV20-1 | TRBD2 | few | TGCAGTGCTCGCTCTCGAAGCGGGGGGTCCTACGAGCAGTACTTC | CSARSRSGGSYEQYF
TRBJ1-6 | TRBV6-5 | TRBD1 | many | TGTGCCAGCAGTCGCGACAGGGGGCTGTCACCCCTCCACTTT | CASSRDRGLSPLHF
TRBJ2-7 | TRBV4-3 | TRBD2 | few | TGCGCCAGCAGCCTAAATCTCGGGGGCCTAGCGGGGTTATACGAGCAGTACTTC | CASSLNLGGLAGLYEQYF
TRBJ2-7 | TRBV27 | TRBD2 | - | TGTGCCAGCAGAGCGGGAGGGCCTCTCGAGCAGTACTTC | CASRAGGPLEQYF
TRBJ2-3 | TRBV28 | TRBD1 | - | TGTGCCAGCAGTGCGGACAGGGCCCGCACAGATACGCAGTATTTT | CASSADRARTDTQYF
TRBJ1-5 | TRBV24-1 | - | few | TGTGCCACCAGTGATCCGCAGGGGCCTCAAGAATTTCAGCCCCAGCATTTT | CATSDPQGPQEFQPQHF
TRBJ2-1 | TRBV4-2 | - | many | TGTGCCAGCAGCCAAGATAGGGGGGCCTCCCAAGACAATGAGCAGTTCTTC | CASSQDRGASQDNEQFF
TRBJ2-7 | TRBV29-1 | - | few | TGCAGCGTTTCGGGCGTTTTCCCCTACGAGCAGTACTTC | CSVSGVFPYEQYF
TRBJ2-1 | TRBV7-9 | TRBD2 | many | TGTGCCAGCAGCTTAGTAGCGGGAGGGCCGAATGAGCAGTTCTTC | CASSLVAGGPNEQFF
TRBJ2-1 | TRBV9 | - | few | TGTGCCAGCAGCGTAGGGACTGGGGGTAATGAGCAGTTCTTC | CASSVGTGGNEQFF
TRBJ2-1 | TRBV11-3 | TRBD2 | many | TGTGCCAGCAGCGTCCCGGGACTAGCGGGACTCAATGAGCAGTTCTTC | CASSVPGLAGLNEQFF
TRBJ2-7 | TRBV28 | - | few | TGTGCCAGCAGTTTTAGGTTTTCGGGCAAGGCCTACGAGCAGTACTTC | CASSFRFSGKAYEQYF
TRBJ2-4 | TRBV21-1 | - | few | TGTGCCAGCAGCAACCATAGTCCATCTAAAGCCGAAAACATTCAGTACTTC | CASSNHSPSKAENIQYF
TRBJ2-7 | TRBV25-1 | TRBD2 | - | TGTGCCAGCAGTTCCCCTAGCGGGTTTTCCTACGAGCAGTACTTC | CASSSPSGFSYEQYF
TRBJ2-7 | TRBV4-3 | TRBD2 | - | TGCGCCAGCAGCCCTCGGACTAGGCTCGAGCAGTACTTC | CASSPRTRLEQYF
TRBJ2-7 | TRBV30 | TRBD1 | - | TGTGCCTATGACAGGGACTACGAGCAGTACTTC | CAYDRDYEQYF